This TCR beta chain was found in a study of cytomegalovirus exposure and HLA in healthy donors. This CDR3 is built from 14 residues. CDR1 and CDR2 (germline): SGHTA, FQGNSA. With 5 bases clipped from V and 6 bases from J, the junction kept 6 bases outside the gene matches. With 60 Vbeta and 13 Jbeta primers, the PCR was carried out. Here immunoSEQ multiplex PCR was the method, and the copy in TCRdb shows in-frame clones only, minus some. The table shows about 190,000 clones, with more than 60% occurring only once. Specimen: PBMCs. The source of this sequence is a woman between 25 and 40 years old in good health and CMV-seropositive. V and J are TRBV7-2 and TRBJ2-1; 8 bases match TRBD1. The CDR3 DNA is TGTGCCAGCAGCAAGCGGACAGGGATCAATGAGCAGTTCTTC. It is translated as CASSKRTGINEQFF.